This entry lists 11 T cell receptor beta chains sequenced from one sample in a study of Graves' ophthalmopathy and Graves' hyperthyroidism. Amplification of TCR beta CDR3 regions used RNA transcripts. Investigators did first-round RT-PCR with HTBI primers, then second-round multiplex PCR. TCRdb passed the multiplex PCR reads through MiXCR, listing each CDR3 protein once. The sample carries 600,000 to 700,000 distinct CDR3 sequences, 35% to 50% recorded once. The source material was peripheral blood. The source is an adult man with Graves' ophthalmopathy.

This clonotype showed up many times. The CDR3 DNA reads TGTGCCAGCAGGTCAGGGATGACTGAAGCTTTCTTT. The encoded protein is CASRSGMTEAFF. The rearrangement joins TRBV6-5 to TRBJ1-1; D is possibly TRBD1 (5 bases). The CDR3 totals 12 residues. Germline V gene data show CDR1 as MNHEY and CDR2 as SVGAGI. The V and J ends lost 6 bases and 5 bases respectively, with 10 bases between them.

This clonotype was counted at least ten times. This chain uses TRBV7-2 with TRBJ2-7; 9 bases line up with TRBD1. Germline V gives CDR1 SGHTA, CDR2 FQGNSA. CDR3 size: 15 residues. V shed 4 bases, J shed 4 bases, and the junction held 8 bases outside the gene matches. CDR3 sequence: CASSYNRDREYEQYF. Written as DNA, the CDR3 is TGTGCCAGCAGCTATAACCGGGACAGGGAATACGAGCAGTACTTC.

This clonotype came up a few times. This chain links TRBV11-2 with TRBJ2-7; weak D call: TRBD1 (7 bases). The CDR3 is 15 residues long. CDR1 is SGHAT, CDR2 FQNNGV, per germline. Trimming removed 5 bases at V and 0 bases at J, with 14 bases between. CDR3 sequence (DNA): TGTGCCAGCAGCCAAGGGGGGACAGTCTCCTACGAGCAGTACTTC. This codes for CASSQGGTVSYEQYF.

The table lists this clonotype with many counts. The genes are TRBV16 and TRBJ1-6; the match to TRBD1 covers 10 bases. This CDR3 region has 19 residues. The V gene's germline CDR1 is KGHSY and CDR2 FQNENV. After removal of 0 bases from V and 6 bases from J, the junction contained 11 bases not matched to a gene. CDR3 loop: CASSQSVGQGGLSNSPLHF. CDR3 DNA sequence: TGTGCCAGCAGCCAATCAGTCGGACAGGGGGGATTATCTAATTCACCCCTCCACTTT.

This chain links TRBV14 with TRBJ2-7; D possibly corresponds to TRBD1 (6 bases). CDR1 is SGHDN, CDR2 FVKESK, per germline. The CDR3 is made up of 13 amino acids. V was shortened by 8 bases and J by 6 bases, with 17 bases between the two germline ends. The chain's CDR3 is CASSLGQLGEQYF. Written as DNA, the CDR3 is TGTGCCAGCTCACTTGGACAGCTTGGCGAGCAGTACTTC.

The chain combines TRBV19 with TRBJ1-2; D is possibly TRBD1 (6 bases). The CDR3 is 12 residues long. Germline CDR1 and CDR2: LNHDA and SQIVND (reference sequence). V gave up 0 bases and J gave up 14 bases, with 13 bases separating them. This CDR3 reads CASSIEGGLATF. The CDR3 DNA follows: TGTGCCAGTAGTATAGAGGGGGGCCTAGCTACCTTC.

This clonotype was counted ten times or more. The chain couples TRBV29-1 to TRBJ1-1, with 9 bases fitting TRBD1. V gave up 7 bases and J gave up 6 bases; unmatched junction bases: 9. Germline CDR1 reads SQVTM; CDR2 reads ANQGSEA. The CDR3 has 13 amino acids. The chain's CDR3 is CSDHRGHGAEAFF. The CDR3 region has the DNA TGCAGCGACCACAGGGGGCATGGGGCTGAAGCTTTCTTT.

This clonotype was counted a few times. V is TRBV7-3 and J is TRBJ2-2; TRBD1 aligns across 7 bases. The junction had 9 bases not matched to a gene; V was cut back by 5 bases and J by 6 bases. CDR1 SGHTA and CDR2 FQGTGA come from the germline V gene. The CDR3 covers 15 residues. This CDR3 is CASSGQADEAGELFF. The DNA for the CDR3 is TGTGCCAGCAGCGGACAGGCCGACGAGGCCGGGGAGCTGTTTTTT.

In its sample, this clonotype was seen once. The V and J genes are TRBV7-2 and TRBJ1-2, with D perhaps TRBD1 (5 bases). CDR3 length: 14 residues. V dropped 6 bases and J dropped 0 bases, with 11 bases sitting between them. Germline CDR1 SGHTA, CDR2 FQGNSA. The CDR3 sequence: CASRPRTTNYGYTF. CDR3 bases: TGTGCCAGCAGACCTCGGACAACTAACTATGGCTACACCTTC.

A few counts support this clonotype. This rearrangement joins TRBV19 to TRBJ1-1, with TRBD1 matching 10 bases. CDR1 and CDR2 (germline): LNHDA, SQIVND (reference sequence). Unmatched junction bases numbered 5, after V lost 5 bases and J lost 8 bases. The CDR3 totals 13 residues. This CDR3 is CASSQRTGGEAFF. CDR3 sequence (DNA): TGTGCCAGTAGTCAACGGACAGGGGGGGAAGCTTTCTTT. Together with reference TRBV19 and TRBJ1-1, the CDR3 gives the full variable domain: DGGITQSPKYLFRKEGQNVTLSCEQNLNHDAMYWYRQDPGQGLRLIYYSQIVNDFQKGDIAEGYSVSREKKESFPLTVTSAQKNPTAFYLCASSQRTGGEAFFGQGTRLTVV.

This clonotype was seen repeatedly, ten times or more. V usage is TRBV20-1 and J usage is TRBJ2-5, with 7 positions matching TRBD2. V gave up 2 bases and J gave up 5 bases; unmatched junction bases: 11. Germline assignment: CDR1 DFQATT and CDR2 SNEGSKA (reference sequence). The CDR3 runs 15 residues. CDR3 protein: CSARPEGLLKETQYF. Here the CDR3 DNA reads TGCAGTGCTAGACCTGAGGGACTATTGAAGGAGACCCAGTACTTC.